These 6 T cell receptor beta chains came from one sample sequenced in a study of T cell responses to AZD1222 COVID-19 vaccine. Generated by immunoSEQ multiplex PCR, the TCRdb table keeps only in-frame clones and is missing some. The sample shows some 180,000 clones, approximately 92% of them seen only once. The specimen comprised peripheral blood, sampled 28 days after the second dose of the MenACWY control vaccine. The receptors shown here come from an adult who received the MenACWY meningococcal vaccine as a control.

The sample holds one count of this clone. The chain has TRBV5-4 and TRBJ2-1; D is perhaps TRBD2 (7 bases). The CDR3 contains 15 residues. Germline V CDR1 and CDR2: SGHNT, YYREEE (reference sequence). Trimming pared 2 bases from V and 1 base from J, leaving 10 bases between. CDR3 bases: TGTGCCAGCAGCTTCGGGGGGCCGTCCTACAATGAGCAGTTCTTC. It specifies CASSFGGPSYNEQFF.

V usage is TRBV5-1 and J usage is TRBJ1-2; TRBD1 is a possible D gene (5 bases). Germline V lookup: CDR1 SGHRS, CDR2 YFSETQ. Trimming removed 0 bases from V and 8 bases from J, with 20 bases in between. This CDR3 region has 16 residues. For the CDR3, the DNA is TGCGCCAGCAGCTTGGTTCAGGGCCCAACGATTTGGGGCTACACCTTC. This translates into CASSLVQGPTIWGYTF.

The chain carries TRBV4-1 and TRBJ2-5; D is possibly TRBD2 (6 bases). CDR1 is MGHRA, CDR2 YSYEKL, per germline. Trimming cost V 4 bases and J 2 bases, with 11 bases left between them. CDR3 size: 14 residues. CDR3 protein: CASSPTGVQETQYF. The CDR3 nucleotides read TGCGCCAGCAGCCCTACGGGGGTTCAAGAGACCCAGTACTTC.

The chain couples TRBV19 to TRBJ1-4, with a weak D call TRBD1 (6 bases). Germline CDR1 is LNHDA and CDR2 is SQIVND (reference sequence). The length of the CDR3 is 15 residues. The V end was cut by 1 base, the J end by 10 bases, with 16 bases between. CDR3 nucleotide sequence: TGTGCCAGTAGTATAGCGTTCGGGGGGCTCGGAAAACTGTTTTTT. This sequence encodes CASSIAFGGLGKLFF.

This chain connects TRBV5-1 to TRBJ2-1; D remains unclear. Germline CDR1 and CDR2: SGHRS and YFSETQ. This CDR3 is built from 14 residues. The V end was cut by 0 bases, the J end by 8 bases, with 12 bases between. The CDR3 loop is CASSLGQAWDEQFF. The DNA for the CDR3 is TGCGCCAGCAGCTTGGGCCAGGCCTGGGATGAGCAGTTCTTC. Together with reference TRBV5-1 and TRBJ2-1, the CDR3 gives the full variable domain: KAGVTQTPRYLIKTRGQQVTLSCSPISGHRSVSWYQQTPGQGLQFLFEYFSETQRNKGNFPGRFSGRQFSNSRSEMNVSTLELGDSALYLCASSLGQAWDEQFFGPGTRLTVL.

The sample holds a few counts of this clone. J is TRBJ1-3 and V is TRBV5-1, with 7 bases fitting TRBD1. This CDR3 has 15 amino acids. V lost 4 bases to trimming and J lost 2 bases; unmatched junction nucleotides: 6. Per germline, CDR1 SGHRS and CDR2 YFSETQ. CDR3 coding DNA: TGCGCCAGCAGCCCGGAGGGGGCCGCTGGAAACACCATATATTTT. Translating it yields CASSPEGAAGNTIYF.